One and the same sample provided the 24 T cell receptor beta chains below, sequenced in a study of blood T cells in healthy people across ages. It was with a sample-barcoded 5' primer and a J-beta primer mix that a second PCR of about 7 to 12 cycles was run. MiXCR, run by TCRdb on the 5' RACE reads, gives a single entry per CDR3 protein. The sample includes hundreds of thousands of distinct CDR3 sequences, 43% of them seen just once. Sequencing was performed on blood. These receptors came from a woman aged 55-69 years in good health.

The V call is TRBV20-1, the J call TRBJ1-4; 9 positions agree with TRBD1. Germline values: CDR1 DFQATT, CDR2 SNEGSKA (reference sequence). The V and J ends lost 6 bases and 6 bases, in that order; junction bases with no gene match: 5. The CDR3 is 13 amino acids. For the CDR3, the DNA is TGCAGTGCGAGGGGGACAGGGCATGAAAAACTGTTTTTT. Amino acids: CSARGTGHEKLFF.

This clonotype was observed at least ten times. The V and J genes are TRBV12-3 or TRBV12-4 and TRBJ2-1; 8 bases are shared with TRBD1. This CDR3 region has 12 residues. The V and J ends lost 4 bases and 10 bases, in that order; junction bases with no gene match: 3. In nucleotides, the CDR3 is TGTGCCAGCAGTTCTACAGGGGGAGAGCAGTTCTTC. Translated: CASSSTGGEQFF.

The chain links TRBV20-1 to TRBJ2-7; TRBD2 aligns across 7 bases. The CDR3 spans 15 residues. Germline CDR1 DFQATT, CDR2 SNEGSKA (reference sequence). The trim removed 1 base at V and 6 bases at J, leaving 12 bases unmatched. CDR3 protein: CSARVVGLEFSEQYF. The CDR3, as DNA: TGCAGTGCTAGAGTCGTCGGACTAGAGTTTAGCGAGCAGTACTTC.

The chain carries TRBV7-6 and TRBJ2-5; 12 nucleotides align to TRBD2. The last part of the DNA fits TRBJ2-1 better; the J call may be wrong. Germline V gene data show CDR1 as SGHVS and CDR2 as FNYEAQ. This CDR3 region has 16 residues. The DNA of the CDR3 is TGTGCCAGCAGCTTAGAGCCTAGCGGGGGGGACGAGACCCAGTTCTTC. Translated, it gives CASSLEPSGGDETQFF.

The V call is TRBV7-2, the J call TRBJ2-5; perhaps TRBD2 as D (6 bases). Trimming left V 5 bases short and J 0 bases short, with 13 bases between. The CDR3 length is 15 residues. CDR1 is SGHTA, CDR2 FQGNSA, per germline. Written as DNA, the CDR3 is TGTGCCAGCAGCCAGAGCGGGCAGCACCAAGAGACCCAGTACTTC. Translated: CASSQSGQHQETQYF.

There are a few counts of this clonotype. The CDR3, as DNA: TGTGCCAGCAGCTTAGGACAGCCCTCTGGGGCCAACGTCCTGACTTTC. Protein sequence: CASSLGQPSGANVLTF. V is TRBV13 and J is TRBJ2-6; D is undetermined. Germline CDR1 is PRHDT and CDR2 is FYEKMQ (reference sequence). V lost 0 bases, J lost 0 bases, and 6 bases lay in between. The length of the CDR3 is 16 residues.

The chain carries TRBV7-6 and TRBJ2-7, with D perhaps given as TRBD1 or TRBD2 (5 bases each). The CDR3 runs 17 residues. V gave up 2 bases and J gave up 0 bases, with 17 bases separating them. The germline V gene has CDR1 SGHVS and CDR2 FNYEAQ. CDR3 residues: CASSLSSGGAGSYEQYF. Here the CDR3 DNA reads TGTGCCAGCAGCTTAAGCTCTGGTGGGGCGGGCTCCTACGAGCAGTACTTC.

This chain connects TRBV29-1 to TRBJ2-3; 8 bases align to TRBD2. V trimming: 4 bases; J trimming: 8 bases; junction bases outside the gene matches: 14. Germline V gene data show CDR1 as SQVTM and CDR2 as ANQGSEA. The CDR3 spans 15 residues. The CDR3 spells CSVGTGGVVGGTQYF. In DNA, the CDR3 is TGCAGCGTTGGTACGGGAGGGGTCGTCGGTGGTACGCAGTATTTT.

V gene TRBV25-1 combines with J gene TRBJ1-1; D is unclear. Between the trimmed V and J ends, which lost 7 bases and 1 base, there was a span of 13 bases. The CDR3 sequence is 14 residues long. Germline CDR1 reads MGHDK; CDR2 reads SYGVNS. The CDR3 loop is CASIAGGSNTEAFF. Here the CDR3 DNA reads TGTGCCAGCATAGCCGGAGGGTCGAACACTGAAGCTTTCTTT. The whole variable domain, remainder taken from reference TRBV25-1 and TRBJ1-1, is EADIYQTPRYLVIGTGKKITLECSQTMGHDKMYWYQQDPGMELHLIHYSYGVNSTEKGDLSSESTVSRIRTEHFPLTLESARPSHTSQYLCASIAGGSNTEAFFGQGTRLTVV.

The chain uses TRBV14 and TRBJ2-1; 9 positions agree with TRBD1. Germline CDR1 reads SGHDN; CDR2 reads FVKESK. The CDR3 spans 17 residues. J lost 6 bases, V lost 6 bases, and 15 bases had no gene match. CDR3 sequence (DNA): TGTGCCAGCAGTCGCCAGCGGCCGGGACAGGGACCCAATGAGCAGTTCTTC. Protein: CASSRQRPGQGPNEQFF. The full variable domain, rest sourced from reference TRBV14 and TRBJ2-1, is EAGVTQFPSHSVIEKGQTVTLRCDPISGHDNLYWYRRVMGKEIKFLLHFVKESKQDESGMPNNRFLAERTGGTYSTLKVQPAELEDSGVYFCASSRQRPGQGPNEQFFGPGTRLTVL.

Here the CDR3 DNA reads TGCAGTGCATTATACCTAGCGGGGGGGAACAATGAGCAGTACTTC. Translating it yields CSALYLAGGNNEQYF. V and J are TRBV20-1 and TRBJ2-1, with 12 bases lining up with TRBD2. The J call may be incorrect, as the DNA end agrees better with TRBJ2-7. The germline V gene encodes CDR1 DFQATT and CDR2 SNEGSKA (reference sequence). This CDR3 is built from 15 residues.

J is TRBJ2-5 and V is TRBV9; 10 bases match TRBD2. The CDR3 length is 15 residues. The germline gives CDR1 SGDLS, CDR2 YYNGEE. The J segment lost 2 bases and the V segment lost 5 bases, leaving 6 bases of the junction unmatched. The CDR3 DNA follows: TGTGCCAGCAGATTAGGGACTAGCGATCAAGAGACCCAGTACTTC. Residues: CASRLGTSDQETQYF.

This rearrangement joins TRBV28 to TRBJ1-2; no clear D gene. Germline V gives CDR1 MDHEN, CDR2 SYDVKM. V gave up 6 bases and J gave up 6 bases, with 8 bases separating them. The CDR3 totals 11 residues. CDR3 coding DNA: TGTGCCAGCAGGAGTTCCAATGGCTACACCTTC. As protein: CASRSSNGYTF.

The chain links TRBV7-8 to TRBJ2-1; 7 bases map to TRBD2. V trimming: 4 bases; J trimming: 5 bases; junction bases outside the gene matches: 5. The germline CDR1 and CDR2 sequences are SGHVS and FQNEAQ. This CDR3 contains 14 residues. CDR3 sequence: CASSSREGNNEQFF. As DNA, the CDR3 is TGTGCCAGCAGCTCCAGGGAGGGGAACAATGAGCAGTTCTTC.

J is TRBJ2-5 and V is TRBV3-1; possible D gene TRBD1, 6 bases. TRBJ2-7 explains the end of the DNA better; the J call may be wrong. Per the germline V gene, CDR1 is LGHDT and CDR2 is YNNKEL (reference sequence). The CDR3 is made up of 13 amino acids. CDR3 in amino acids: CASSQAGAGEQYF. The CDR3 coding sequence is TGTGCCAGCAGCCAAGCAGGGGCGGGCGAGCAGTACTTC.

In this sample, this clonotype turned up once. The chain has TRBV29-1 and TRBJ1-1; a possible D gene is TRBD1 (6 bases). The CDR3 spans 14 residues. Germline loops: CDR1 SQVTM, CDR2 ANQGSEA. With 7 bases removed from V and 6 bases from J, the gap between germline ends came to 21 bases. The CDR3 region has the DNA TGCAGCGGGGGAGGGAACAGGGATGGTTCTGAAGCTTTCTTT. It yields the protein CSGGGNRDGSEAFF.

The chain joins TRBV18 to TRBJ1-1; D not certain. CDR1 and CDR2 (germline): KGHSH, LQKENI. V was shortened by 3 bases and J by 3 bases, with 11 bases between the two germline ends. This CDR3 has 14 residues. The CDR3 DNA reads as TGTGCCAGCTCACCTATGTTCCGAGACACTGAAGCTTTCTTT. This encodes CASSPMFRDTEAFF.

Regarding this clonotype: The junction does not match germline at one end; this may be a read error. The DNA of the CDR3 is TGCGCCAGCAGCCCTGAAGTAGGTACGCAGTATTTT. Amino acids: CASSPEVGTQYF. The chain employs TRBV7-3 and TRBJ2-3; D unclear. This CDR3 has 12 residues. Germline V gene data show CDR1 as SGHTA and CDR2 as FQGTGA.

V usage is TRBV6-2 or TRBV6-3 and J usage is TRBJ1-6; TRBD1 might be the D (5 bases). The CDR3 sequence is 20 residues long. Germline V gene lookup returns CDR1 MNHEY and CDR2 SVGEGT. Trimming shortened V by 0 bases and J by 10 bases, and 28 bases separated the two germline ends. The CDR3 loop is CASSYSRDGRRELRKSPLHF. DNA for the CDR3: TGTGCCAGCAGTTACTCGAGGGACGGACGGAGGGAATTGAGGAAGTCACCCCTCCACTTT.

The chain employs TRBV12-3 or TRBV12-4 and TRBJ2-1; 10 nucleotides agree with TRBD2. The CDR3 loop spans 15 amino acids. The V segment lost 1 base and the J segment 9 bases; nucleotides outside the gene matches: 6. The CDR3 region is CASSLDASGGGEQFF. CDR3 nucleotide sequence: TGTGCCAGCAGTTTAGACGCTAGCGGGGGCGGTGAGCAGTTCTTC.

A remark on this clonotype: The junction does not match germline at one end; this may be a read error. The chain joins TRBV9 to TRBJ2-1, with D uncertain. Germline V gives CDR1 SGDLS, CDR2 YYNGEE. This CDR3 spans 14 amino acids. CDR3 protein: CASSVGSSYNKQFF. DNA of the CDR3: TGTGCCAGCAGCGTCGGCAGCTCCTACAATAAGCAGTTCTTC.

This clonotype occurred once. V is TRBV11-1 and J is TRBJ2-7; possible D gene TRBD2, 5 bases. This CDR3 has 17 amino acids. Germline CDR1 SGHAT, CDR2 FQDESV (reference sequence). V lost 4 bases to trimming and J lost 12 bases, with 31 bases between them. DNA for the CDR3: TGTGCCAGCAGCTCAGGACGGAACGTACCGAACTGGGAGACCCTGTACTTC. Its translation is CASSSGRNVPNWETLYF.

The chain is built from TRBV4-1 and TRBJ2-4; TRBD2 aligns across 13 bases. Germline values: CDR1 MGHRA, CDR2 YSYEKL. The CDR3 has 18 amino acids. J gave up 5 bases and V 0 bases, and 7 bases lay outside the gene matches. In nucleotides, the CDR3 is TGCGCCAGCAGCCAAGATAAGACTAGCGGGAGGAGGGAAAACATTCAGTACTTC. This encodes CASSQDKTSGRRENIQYF.

The gene calls are TRBV20-1 and TRBJ2-7, with 7 bases identical to TRBD2. V was pared by 1 base and J by 4 bases, with 10 bases of the junction left unmatched. The CDR3 is made up of 15 amino acids. Germline-derived CDR1 and CDR2 are DFQATT and SNEGSKA (reference sequence). The CDR3 sequence is CSARVAGRAGYEQYF. DNA of the CDR3: TGCAGTGCTAGAGTAGCAGGGAGGGCAGGGTACGAGCAGTACTTC.